A single sample is the source of the 12 T cell receptor beta chains below, sequenced in a study of OX40 agonist ivuxolimab in advanced cancers. The protocol was immunoSEQ multiplex PCR, while the TCRdb copy is restricted to in-frame clones and leaves out a portion. Found here are tens of thousands of clones, more than 70% of them singletons; the top ten hold about 0.26%. The source material was CD4+ or CD8+ T cells sorted from blood, sampled in a trial of the OX40 agonist ivuxolimab. The receptors come from an adult with an advanced solid tumor such as melanoma, head and neck, liver or kidney cancer.

This sequence joins TRBV7-2 and TRBJ2-7, with unresolved D. The V end lost 1 base, the J end lost 5 bases, and 15 bases lay between the germline ends. The CDR3 is 15 residues long. Germline CDR1 is SGHTA and CDR2 is FQGNSA. The CDR3 here is CASSLGWASTNEQYF. The CDR3 region has the DNA TGTGCCAGCAGCTTAGGGTGGGCAAGTACGAACGAGCAGTACTTC.

The chain carries TRBV7-6 and TRBJ2-5; 8 nucleotides line up with TRBD1. J was trimmed by 5 bases and V by 3 bases; bases with no gene match: 5. Per the germline V gene, CDR1 is SGHVS and CDR2 is FNYEAQ. CDR3 size: 14 residues. This CDR3 is CASSLGDRGETQYF. CDR3 bases: TGTGCCAGCAGCTTGGGCGACAGGGGTGAGACCCAGTACTTC.

This chain links TRBV29-1 with TRBJ2-7; D is unresolved. CDR3 length: 11 amino acids. CDR1 SQVTM and CDR2 ANQGSEA come from the germline V gene. With 7 bases removed from V and 5 bases from J, the gap between germline ends came to 12 bases. CDR3 DNA: TGCAGCGGGAGTTGGTTAAACGAGCAGTACTTC. This sequence encodes CSGSWLNEQYF.

CDR3 nucleotides: TGCGCCAGCAGCCAAGATCGGACTCTGAACTATGGCTACACCTTC. Translating gives CASSQDRTLNYGYTF. The rearrangement uses TRBV4-1 and TRBJ1-2, with D uncertain. This CDR3 contains 15 residues. CDR1 and CDR2 (germline): MGHRA, YSYEKL. Trimming stripped 0 bases from V and 2 bases from J, with 10 bases between.

V usage is TRBV2 and J usage is TRBJ1-4; tentatively, D is TRBD1 (5 bases). Germline assignment: CDR1 SNHLY and CDR2 FYNNEI. Trimming left V 10 bases short and J 2 bases short, with 17 bases between. The CDR3 contains 15 residues. The CDR3 coding sequence is TGTGCCACCCCAGGATCAGGGCCGACTAATGAAAAACTGTTTTTT. Amino acid sequence: CATPGSGPTNEKLFF.

The rearrangement links TRBV6-1 to TRBJ1-3; 8 positions agree with TRBD1. Trimming at V came to 1 base and at J to 0 bases, leaving 11 bases not matched to a gene. CDR3 size: 19 residues. The germline V gene has CDR1 MNHNS and CDR2 SASEGT. CDR3 DNA: TGTGCCAGCAGTGAAGTCAGGACAGGGCTCATACTCTCTGGAAACACCATATATTTT. It is translated as CASSEVRTGLILSGNTIYF.

The chain links TRBV6-9 to TRBJ2-1; TRBD1 agrees at 9 bases. The trim removed 6 bases at V and 3 bases at J, leaving 6 bases unmatched. Germline values: CDR1 MNHGY, CDR2 SVAAGI. The CDR3 contains 15 residues. The CDR3 DNA follows: TGTGCCAGCAGGAGACAGGGGGAGGGCTACAATGAGCAGTTCTTC. It encodes CASRRQGEGYNEQFF.

The chain is built from TRBV4-1 and TRBJ2-1, with D unclear. Germline values: CDR1 MGHRA, CDR2 YSYEKL. Deletions cut 2 bases from V and 7 bases from J, with 9 bases between. The CDR3 contains 13 residues. CDR3 in amino acids: CASSQLGMNEQFF. CDR3 nucleotide sequence: TGCGCCAGCAGCCAATTGGGGATGAATGAGCAGTTCTTC.

This chain links TRBV2 with TRBJ1-1; D remains unclear. Trimming left V 2 bases short and J 0 bases short, with 4 bases between. Looked up from germline, CDR1 is SNHLY and CDR2 is FYNNEI. The CDR3 extends over 13 amino acids. The CDR3 reads CASSETLNTEAFF. CDR3 DNA: TGTGCCAGCAGTGAAACATTGAACACTGAAGCTTTCTTT.

With respect to this clone: The sample carries other DNA sequences with the same CDR3. The CDR3 protein is CASSGLAGPYEQYF. The CDR3 DNA is TGTGCCAGCAGCGGACTAGCGGGACCCTACGAGCAGTACTTC. The chain combines TRBV6-5 with TRBJ2-7; 12 bases map to TRBD2. CDR1 is MNHEY and CDR2 is SVGAGI in the germline V gene. The V segment lost 6 bases and the J segment 2 bases; nucleotides outside the gene matches: 2. The CDR3 is 14 amino acids.

This sequence joins TRBV2 and TRBJ1-2; the match to TRBD1 covers 9 bases. Germline V gene sequence: CDR1 SNHLY, CDR2 FYNNEI. The CDR3 runs to 14 residues. Unmatched junction bases numbered 1, after V lost 4 bases and J lost 1 base. In DNA form, the CDR3 reads TGTGCCAGCAGTGTGACAGGGGGTAACTATGGCTACACCTTC. Its translation: CASSVTGGNYGYTF.

The chain links TRBV19 to TRBJ2-7; perhaps D is TRBD1 or TRBD2 (5 bases each). There are 13 residues in the CDR3. Germline CDR1 and CDR2: LNHDA and SQIVND (reference sequence). Trimming took 9 bases from V and 7 from J, leaving 19 bases between them. CDR3 amino acids: CARKGPPSGEQYF. In DNA form, the CDR3 reads TGTGCCAGAAAGGGGCCACCCTCGGGGGAGCAGTACTTC.